The T cell receptor beta chain described here comes from a study of brain T cells in children with intractable seizures. General study findings and limits: Clones missing pre-surgery may reflect undersampling of that blood sample.

Regarding this clone: What it recognizes is unknown.

Using immunoSEQ multiplex PCR, the repertoire was profiled, and TCRdb retains in-frame clones only, with some absent. The data contain about 320,000 clones, about 94% of them singletons. Time point indicated: blood from clinic visit 5 months post-surgery; TSC patient then seizure free. Surgery cases with the highest brain T cell transcript signatures were chosen for sequencing. Germline assignment: CDR1 SEHNR and CDR2 FQNEAQ (reference sequence). V shed 5 bases and J shed 4 bases, with 17 bases lying between them. This CDR3 spans 15 amino acids. The sequencing used peripheral blood, collected 4 to 5 months after surgery. V and J are TRBV7-9 and TRBJ1-2; no definite D call. This TCR was recovered from a boy under three years old with tuberous sclerosis and intractable seizures. The CDR3, as DNA: TGTGCCAGCAGCCTGAGGCCAGGAACCCTCTATGGCTACACCTTC. Translating gives CASSLRPGTLYGYTF.